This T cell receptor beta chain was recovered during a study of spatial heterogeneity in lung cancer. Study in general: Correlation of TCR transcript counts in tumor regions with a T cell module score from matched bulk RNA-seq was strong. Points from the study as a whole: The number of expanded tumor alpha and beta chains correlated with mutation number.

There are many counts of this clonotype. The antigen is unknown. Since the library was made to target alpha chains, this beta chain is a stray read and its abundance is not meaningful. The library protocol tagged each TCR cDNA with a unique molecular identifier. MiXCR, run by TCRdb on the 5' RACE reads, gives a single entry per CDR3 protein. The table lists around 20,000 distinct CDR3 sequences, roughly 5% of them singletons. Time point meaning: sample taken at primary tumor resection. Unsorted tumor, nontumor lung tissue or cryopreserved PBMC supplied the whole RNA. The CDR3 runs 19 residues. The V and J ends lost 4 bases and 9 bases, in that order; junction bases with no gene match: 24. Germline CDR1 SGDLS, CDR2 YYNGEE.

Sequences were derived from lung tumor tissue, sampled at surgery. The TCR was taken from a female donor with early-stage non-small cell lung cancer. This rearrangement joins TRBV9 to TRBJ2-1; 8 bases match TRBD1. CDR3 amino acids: CASSPKGGGQGNIWGEQFF. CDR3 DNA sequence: TGTGCCAGCAGCCCTAAGGGGGGAGGACAGGGTAATATCTGGGGTGAGCAGTTCTTC.